This TCR beta chain was sequenced during a study of PD-1 blockade in classical Hodgkin lymphoma. Trimming shortened V by 3 bases and J by 8 bases, and 16 bases separated the two germline ends. The CDR3 is made up of 14 amino acids. Germline CDR1 and CDR2: LNHDA and SQIVND (reference sequence). Some clones are missing from TCRdb's copy, which holds only in-frame ones; the method was immunoSEQ multiplex PCR. The repertoire consists of some 41,000 clones, with 70% to 90% occurring once and the leading ten covering 7% to 9%. About this clone: Its antigen is still unknown.

The patients all showed relapse after autologous stem cell transplantation, while their brentuximab vedotin exposure varied. Findings and caveats of the study: Later analyses included only patients treated at least 1 year post-ASCT.

V gene TRBV19 combines with J gene TRBJ1-2; perhaps TRBD1 as D (6 bases). The clonotype was recovered from a human donor with classical Hodgkin lymphoma. Material: peripheral blood mononuclear cells (PBMCs), obtained before the second cycle of nivolumab. CDR3 sequence (DNA): TGTGCCAGTAGTATCCTCGGACAGCTCCCCGGCTACACCTTC. Encoded protein: CASSILGQLPGYTF.